Below, 28 T cell receptor beta chains from the same sample are listed, as sequenced in a study of tumor and adjacent non-tumor tissue in lung cancer. TCRbeta libraries were built with three rounds of nested PCR, modified from ARM-PCR. TCRdb reanalysed the multiplex PCR reads using MiXCR and keeps one entry per CDR3 protein. Of roughly 120,000 distinct CDR3 sequences in the sample, roughly two thirds were seen once. The template was RNA from unsorted bulk tissue. More than 3 cm separated this lung sample from the edge of the tumor. Sequenced sample: distant non-tumor lung tissue. The source of these receptors is a man between 60 and 70 years old with non-small cell lung cancer.

Concerning this clonotype itself: Possible read error: a much larger clone is one base away. CDR3 sequence: CASSTQRDNQPQHF. The CDR3 DNA is TGTGCCAGCAGTACCCAGCGAGACAATCAGCCCCAGCATTTT. The V call is TRBV28, the J call TRBJ1-5; D is unclear. This CDR3 is 14 amino acids long. Trimming left V 5 bases short and J 3 bases short, with 11 bases between. Germline V gene data show CDR1 as MDHEN and CDR2 as SYDVKM.

Turning to this clonotype: The CDR3 ends on some other residue instead of the conserved phenylalanine or tryptophan, so this is likely a read error. The chain employs TRBV12-3 or TRBV12-4 and TRBJ1-1; possibly TRBD1 for D (5 bases). The CDR3 is made up of 15 amino acids. The CDR3 nucleotides read TGTGCCAGCAGTCGCGGGACCAACATGAACGCTGAAGCTTTCTCT. Translating gives CASSRGTNMNAEAFS.

This clonotype occurred many times. The V gene is TRBV4-2, the J gene TRBJ2-5; 10 positions agree with TRBD2. CDR1 is LGHNA and CDR2 is YNFKEQ in the germline V gene. The trim removed 1 base at V and 5 bases at J, leaving 4 bases unmatched. The CDR3 extends over 15 amino acids. The CDR3 DNA is TGTGCCAGCAGCCAAGTTCTAGCGGGGGATGAGACCCAGTACTTC. Its translation is CASSQVLAGDETQYF.

A word on this clonotype: One end of the junction varies from germline; a read error may be responsible. The rearrangement links TRBV28 to TRBJ2-3, with D tentatively TRBD2 (5 bases). The germline CDR1 and CDR2 sequences are MDHEN and SYDVKM. The CDR3 sequence is 14 residues long. The CDR3 sequence: CARSFRPPRDRQYF. CDR3 DNA: TGTGCCAGAAGTTTTAGGCCGCCCCGGGATAGGCAGTATTTT.

Details on this clonotype: With a much larger clone just one base away, this may be a read error. The chain links TRBV6-2 or TRBV6-3 to TRBJ2-7; TRBD1 or TRBD2 may be the D gene (5 bases each). This CDR3 has 15 residues. V was shortened by 10 bases and J by 2 bases, with 21 bases between the two germline ends. Germline V gene sequence: CDR1 MNHEY, CDR2 SVGEGT. CDR3: CANRPGTRQTYEQYF. The CDR3 region has the DNA TGTGCCAACAGACCCGGGACGAGGCAGACCTACGAGCAGTACTTC.

The chain links TRBV6-5 to TRBJ2-7, with 7 bases that match TRBD1. In germline, CDR1 is MNHEY, CDR2 SVGAGI. Losses at the gene ends were 6 bases for V and 10 bases for J; bases not matched to a gene: 18. This CDR3 has 15 amino acids. The CDR3 protein is CASSTLGGQSIEQYF. The CDR3 region has the DNA TGTGCCAGCAGCACTCTAGGGGGCCAGTCGATTGAACAGTACTTC.

With regard to this clonotype: At one boundary the junction diverges from the germline segment, which might be a read error. V gene TRBV5-6 combines with J gene TRBJ2-6; TRBD1 might be the D (5 bases). CDR3 length: 14 amino acids. Germline CDR1 reads SGHDT; CDR2 reads YYEEEE. As DNA, the CDR3 is TGTGTCAGCAGCTTGGGGTCTGGGGCCAACGTCCCGACTTTC. Protein sequence: CVSSLGSGANVPTF.

The J gene is TRBJ2-3, the V gene TRBV29-1; D is undetermined. The V end lost 7 bases, the J end lost 1 base, and 9 bases lay between the germline ends. This CDR3 is 12 amino acids long. Germline V lookup: CDR1 SQVTM, CDR2 ANQGSEA. The CDR3 DNA follows: TGCAGCGCGATGAGCGGCACAGATACGCAGTATTTT. Amino acids: CSAMSGTDTQYF.

To note about this clonotype: This clone may be a read error of a much larger clone one base away. The CDR3 region is CANSLGRYEDYGYTF. The DNA of the CDR3 is TGCGCCAACAGCTTGGGCCGCTATGAAGACTATGGCTACACCTTC. The chain has TRBV5-1 and TRBJ1-2; D is unresolved. Germline V gene sequence: CDR1 SGHRS, CDR2 YFSETQ. The CDR3 totals 15 residues.

A note on this clonotype: At one end the junction does not follow the germline gene, possibly because of a read error. The chain joins TRBV11-3 to TRBJ2-7, with D unclear. CDR1 SGHNT and CDR2 YENEEA come from the germline V gene. The CDR3 covers 12 residues. The CDR3 coding sequence is TGTGCCAGCAGCTTATATCGAAACGAACAGTACTTC. The encoded protein is CASSLYRNEQYF.

Comments on this clonotype: The CDR3 carries no conserved terminal phenylalanine or tryptophan, so it likely arises from a read error. The chain employs TRBV12-3 or TRBV12-4 and TRBJ2-1; 9 positions agree with TRBD2. The CDR3 extends over 15 amino acids. V lost 5 bases to trimming and J lost 9 bases; unmatched junction nucleotides: 11. The CDR3 nucleotides read TGTGCCAGCAGTCTTAGCGGGGGCCCCCGAGGTGAGCAGTTCCTC. Translating it yields CASSLSGGPRGEQFL.

This clonotype has more than one count but fewer than ten. The genes are TRBV20-1 and TRBJ2-1; 13 nucleotides match TRBD2. J gave up 7 bases and V 3 bases, and 9 bases lay outside the gene matches. Germline V gene data show CDR1 as DFQATT and CDR2 as SNEGSKA (reference sequence). The CDR3 length is 16 residues. CDR3 amino acids: CSARDPLAGGVNEQFF. The CDR3 DNA follows: TGCAGTGCTAGGGATCCACTAGCGGGAGGGGTGAATGAGCAGTTCTTC.

Points on this clonotype: The conserved closing phenylalanine or tryptophan is absent in this CDR3, likely reflecting a read error. This chain uses TRBV10-3 with TRBJ1-2; D is ambiguous. The CDR3 runs to 13 residues. Germline loops: CDR1 ENHRY, CDR2 SYGVKD. V was pared by 8 bases and J by 6 bases, with 16 bases between. CDR3 nucleotides: TGTGCCATCTCTTCTACCCCGCCCAATGGCTACACCCTC. Its protein product is CAISSTPPNGYTL.

This clonotype was counted between two and nine times. The rearrangement links TRBV20-1 to TRBJ2-7; TRBD2 is a possible D gene (6 bases). The CDR3 is 14 residues long. From germline, CDR1 is DFQATT and CDR2 SNEGSKA (reference sequence). V lost 0 bases, J lost 6 bases, and 15 bases lay in between. Here the CDR3 DNA reads TGCAGTGCTAGAGAGGAGGGCCGAAGGAGCGAGCAGTACTTC. Its protein is CSAREEGRRSEQYF.

The V call is TRBV11-1, the J call TRBJ2-5; 11 nucleotides line up with TRBD2. V shed 8 bases and J 0 bases; nucleotides not matched to a gene: 5. CDR1 is SGHAT and CDR2 is FQDESV in the germline V gene (reference sequence). This CDR3 is 15 amino acids long. CDR3 loop: CASGMTSGNQETQYF. CDR3 DNA: TGTGCCAGCGGAATGACTAGCGGGAACCAAGAGACCCAGTACTTC. Full variable domain (missing parts from reference TRBV11-1 and TRBJ2-5): EAEVAQSPRYKITEKSQAVAFWCDPISGHATLYWYRQILGQGPELLVQFQDESVVDDSQLPKDRFSAERLKGVDSTLKIQPAELGDSAMYLCASGMTSGNQETQYFGPGTRLLVL.

With regard to this clonotype: A read error may explain this, as a much larger clone is one base away. This chain uses TRBV6-2 or TRBV6-3 with TRBJ2-6; tentative D call: TRBD2 (6 bases). This CDR3 region has 16 residues. Germline V CDR1 and CDR2: MNHEY, SVGEGT. The CDR3 DNA sequence: TGTGCCAGCAGTTACTCGGGGAGGTCTGGGGCCGACGTCCTGACTTTC. It codes for CASSYSGRSGADVLTF.

A remark on this clonotype: This may be a read error, as it is one base from a much larger clone. This chain's CDR3 is CASHGSGSTYEQYF. In DNA, the CDR3 is TGTGCCAGCCATGGGAGCGGGTCGACCTACGAGCAGTACTTC. The rearrangement joins TRBV28 to TRBJ2-7, with D possibly TRBD2 on 6 matching bases. Between the trimmed V and J ends, which lost 8 bases and 2 bases, there was a span of 16 bases. This CDR3 spans 14 amino acids. CDR1 MDHEN and CDR2 SYDVKM come from the germline V gene.

With regard to this clonotype: This may be a read error: a much more frequent sequence differs by one nucleotide. CDR3 amino acids: CVWTQMGYNEQFF. DNA of the CDR3: TGTGTCTGGACCCAGATGGGCTACAATGAGCAGTTCTTC. J is TRBJ2-1 and V is TRBV30; D gene unclear. Germline CDR1 is GTSNPN and CDR2 is SVGIG (reference sequence). The CDR3 is made up of 13 amino acids.

This chain connects TRBV7-9 to TRBJ1-2; D ambiguous. This CDR3 comprises 14 residues. V gave up 1 base and J gave up 10 bases, with 16 bases separating them. Per germline, CDR1 SEHNR and CDR2 FQNEAQ (reference sequence). The CDR3 nucleotides are TGTGCCAGCAGCTTAGAGGTACGGAAAGTTGCCTACACCTTC. This gives the protein CASSLEVRKVAYTF.

Comment on this clonotype: A single base separates this from a much larger clone, so it may be a read error. The rearrangement joins TRBV20-1 to TRBJ2-1; 10 positions match TRBD2. Germline assignment: CDR1 DFQATT and CDR2 SNEGSKA (reference sequence). This CDR3 has 13 residues. CDR3 sequence (DNA): TGCAGCGGAAATAGCGGGAGGTTCTCTGAGCAGTTCTTC. This gives the protein CSGNSGRFSEQFF.

The chain carries TRBV6-2 or TRBV6-3 and TRBJ2-5; 10 bases match TRBD1. Germline values: CDR1 MNHEY, CDR2 SVGEGT. V dropped 6 bases and J dropped 4; count of bases not matched to a gene: 14. CDR3 length: 17 residues. CDR3: CASRTSPGQGNRETQYF. CDR3 bases: TGTGCCAGCAGAACGTCGCCGGGACAGGGGAACCGAGAGACCCAGTACTTC.

The rearrangement joins TRBV5-4 to TRBJ2-1; a weak D match, TRBD2 (6 bases). CDR1 is SGHNT, CDR2 YYREEE, per germline (reference sequence). This CDR3 has 15 residues. V was pared by 3 bases and J by 5 bases, with 15 bases between. The CDR3 DNA reads as TGTGCCAGCAGCTCATGGACTAACAGAAACAATGAGCAGTTCTTC. This gives the protein CASSSWTNRNNEQFF.

A few counts support this clonotype. The chain has TRBV20-1 and TRBJ1-1, with 7 bases aligning to TRBD1. In germline, CDR1 is DFQATT, CDR2 SNEGSKA (reference sequence). V lost 6 bases and J lost 6; bases outside the gene matches: 4. This CDR3 spans 11 amino acids. CDR3 bases: TGCAGTGCCCAAGGGGGCCCTGAAGCTTTCTTT. It encodes CSAQGGPEAFF.

As regards this clonotype: A much larger clone is a single base away; this may be a read error. The CDR3 region is CANRRELFF. As DNA, the CDR3 is TGTGCCAACAGGCGAGAGCTGTTTTTT. This chain uses TRBV6-7 with TRBJ2-2; D possibly corresponds to TRBD1 (5 bases). TRBV6-7 counts as an open reading frame of uncertain function. The CDR3 covers 9 residues. Trimming left V 10 bases short and J 11 bases short, with 8 bases between.

On this clonotype itself: At one end the junction does not follow the germline gene, possibly because of a read error. The V gene is TRBV30, the J gene TRBJ1-2; D unresolved. Germline lookup yields CDR1 GTSNPN and CDR2 SVGIG (reference sequence). The CDR3 covers 15 residues. The CDR3 region has the DNA TGTGCTTGGAGTGTACAAGAAGGCTGTCCCTATGGCTACACCTTC. Protein sequence: CAWSVQEGCPYGYTF.

A note on this clonotype: This clone may be a read error of a much larger clone one base away. The V call is TRBV13, the J call TRBJ2-7; maybe TRBD1 (5 bases). The CDR3 sequence is 13 residues long. The germline CDR1 and CDR2 sequences are PRHDT and FYEKMQ (reference sequence). The DNA of the CDR3 is TGTGCCAGCAACTTACGACAGCACTACGAGCAGTACTTC. Amino acid sequence: CASNLRQHYEQYF.

The chain employs TRBV7-8 and TRBJ2-2; the match to TRBD1 covers 7 bases. The CDR3 has 15 amino acids. Losses at the gene ends were 5 bases for V and 2 bases for J; bases not matched to a gene: 5. Germline CDR1 reads SGHVS; CDR2 reads FQNEAQ. In DNA, the CDR3 is TGTGCCAGCAGCCGAAGACAGGGAAACACCGGGGAGCTGTTTTTT. The encoded protein is CASSRRQGNTGELFF.

A note on this clonotype: At one end the junction does not follow the germline gene, possibly because of a read error. The chain is built from TRBV4-3 and TRBJ1-1; no clear D. This CDR3 is built from 14 residues. In germline, CDR1 is LGHNA, CDR2 YSLEER. CDR3 sequence (DNA): TGCGCCAGCAGCCAAGAAATCACGGGCACTGAAGCTTTCTTC. It codes for CASSQEITGTEAFF.